This T cell receptor beta chain was found in a study of T cells in Graves' hyperthyroidism and ophthalmopathy. Study outcomes and limitations: Stable hyperthyroidism and ophthalmopathy were separated using 13 V-J signatures. Most clonotypes expanded in thyroid above 0.001 were likewise present in blood.

Researchers barred patients who had uncontrolled infection, other autoimmune disease, pregnancy or lactation. Over 9 ml of fresh peripheral blood supplied the PBMCs. The source material, RNA transcripts, was used to amplify TCR beta CDR3 regions. In the first-round RT-PCR of the TCR CDR3, the HTBI primer set was used. TCRdb recomputed calls from the multiplex PCR reads with MiXCR, one row per CDR3 protein. The sample has around 600,000 distinct CDR3 sequences; about 15% are singletons. The CDR3 loop spans 15 amino acids. CDR1 SGHTA and CDR2 FQGNSA come from the germline V gene. Trimming removed 1 base at V and 2 bases at J, with 11 bases between. Ten or more counts support this clonotype. Its antigen remains unidentified.

The specimen was blood. The origin of this receptor is a woman aged 50 to 60 with Graves' ophthalmopathy. The chain carries TRBV7-2 and TRBJ1-2; TRBD1 is a possible D gene (5 bases). The CDR3 bases are TGTGCCAGCAGCTTAGGGGGCGCAATCAACTATGGCTACACCTTC. This sequence encodes CASSLGGAINYGYTF. Drawing the rest from reference TRBV7-2 and TRBJ1-2, the complete variable domain is GAGVSQSPSNKVTEKGKDVELRCDPISGHTALYWYRQSLGQGLEFLIYFQGNSAPDKSGLPSDRFSAERTGGSVSTLTIQRTQQEDSAVYLCASSLGGAINYGYTFGSGTRLTVV.